Listed below are T cell receptor beta chains from one sample, sequenced in a study of early T cells in non-severe SARS-CoV-2 infection. TCRdb fed the 5' RACE reads into MiXCR, producing one record per CDR3 protein. This table holds some 120,000 distinct CDR3 sequences, 15% found once. Sequenced input: whole blood. These receptors were obtained from an adult who was a healthcare worker with PCR-confirmed SARS-CoV-2 infection or an uninfected control (not recorded which). The CDR3 runs from the conserved cysteine through the conserved F or W. D genes are given only for firm matches.

>TRBV20-1|.|TRBJ1-5
CSAGGTRDQPQHF
>TRBV7-8|.|TRBJ2-3
CASSELSSQFTDTQYF
>TRBV3-1|TRBD1|TRBJ1-2
CASSRSLTGFGYTF
>TRBV11-2|.|TRBJ2-3
CASSRNSDTQYF
>TRBV5-1|.|TRBJ2-7
CASSEISYEQYF
>TRBV7-2|TRBD1|TRBJ2-3
CASLRGRSPDTQYF
>TRBV30|.|TRBJ1-3
CALATGGNIYF
>TRBV6-6|.|TRBJ2-2
CASSPLRDTGELFF
>TRBV29-1|TRBD1|TRBJ2-3
CSVKGASTDTQYF
>TRBV29-1|TRBD1|TRBJ2-1
CSVPPGQPYNEQFF
>TRBV27|TRBD1|TRBJ1-1
CASSKGTGVPRDTEAFF
>TRBV6-6|.|TRBJ2-3
CASSYPLERASTDTQYF
>TRBV6-1|.|TRBJ2-6
CASILQAGANVLTF
>TRBV29-1|.|TRBJ2-7
CSGGEQGRVDEQYF
>TRBV19|.|TRBJ2-5
CASSKGQETQYF
>TRBV29-1|.|TRBJ1-2
CSVGREGTYGYTF
>TRBV29-1|.|TRBJ1-1
CSAARNENPEAFF
>TRBV7-3|TRBD2|TRBJ2-4
CASSPGPSGANIQYF
>TRBV12-3/TRBV12-4|.|TRBJ1-5
CASSLAGVAQHF
>TRBV2|TRBD1|TRBJ2-5
CASSGQGQQETQYF
>TRBV12-3/TRBV12-4|.|TRBJ2-2
CASSYRVTNTGELFF
>TRBV30|.|TRBJ1-6
CAWKTGVTGLYNSPLHF
>TRBV7-9|.|TRBJ2-5
CASSLATQETQYF
>TRBV15|.|TRBJ2-7
CATSRDINSPWEQYF
>TRBV29-1|.|TRBJ1-2
CSVVDSWGYTF
>TRBV9|.|TRBJ2-3
CASSVASRAYSPDTQYF
>TRBV6-6|.|TRBJ2-4
CAARTEGATGNIQYF
>TRBV7-9|TRBD1|TRBJ2-7
CASSLTGGYEQYF
>TRBV9|.|TRBJ2-5
CASTSSLGETQYF
>TRBV7-9|TRBD1|TRBJ2-3
CASRIGGQGTTDTQYF
>TRBV5-8|.|TRBJ1-1
CASRRATEAFF
>TRBV29-1|.|TRBJ1-1
CSVSEGLGTEAFF
>TRBV20-1|.|TRBJ2-4
CSARDHGLAKNIQYF
>TRBV7-9|TRBD2|TRBJ2-3
CASSSGRTSNADTQYF
>TRBV20-1|.|TRBJ2-2
CSAQGPTGELIF
>TRBV5-1|.|TRBJ1-3
CASRRDPNSSGNTIYF
>TRBV12-3/TRBV12-4|TRBD1|TRBJ2-7
CASSGVDRLGEQYF
>TRBV6-1|.|TRBJ2-6
CASSEAQVYSGANVLTF
>TRBV7-2|.|TRBJ2-1
CAGSLMRGSYNEQFF
>TRBV9|.|TRBJ2-3
CASSLDSSTDTQYF
>TRBV20-1|.|TRBJ2-7
CSATSIRGGSYEQYF
>TRBV28|.|TRBJ2-7
CASSIGGYEQYF
>TRBV12-3/TRBV12-4|.|TRBJ1-4
CASGSWEKLFF
>TRBV28|TRBD2|TRBJ2-2
CASSRGTSGPTRELFF
>TRBV7-2|.|TRBJ1-2
CASSQVGRNYGYTF
>TRBV3-1|.|TRBJ1-5
CASSQAWGNQPQHF
>TRBV9|.|TRBJ2-3
CASSELTDTQYF
>TRBV10-3|.|TRBJ2-3
CAIKGLSADTQYF
>TRBV7-9|TRBD1|TRBJ1-2
CASSFGQGAGYGYTF
>TRBV5-1|.|TRBJ2-3
CASTGTGGTDTQYF
>TRBV7-9|.|TRBJ2-1
CASSRHEQFF